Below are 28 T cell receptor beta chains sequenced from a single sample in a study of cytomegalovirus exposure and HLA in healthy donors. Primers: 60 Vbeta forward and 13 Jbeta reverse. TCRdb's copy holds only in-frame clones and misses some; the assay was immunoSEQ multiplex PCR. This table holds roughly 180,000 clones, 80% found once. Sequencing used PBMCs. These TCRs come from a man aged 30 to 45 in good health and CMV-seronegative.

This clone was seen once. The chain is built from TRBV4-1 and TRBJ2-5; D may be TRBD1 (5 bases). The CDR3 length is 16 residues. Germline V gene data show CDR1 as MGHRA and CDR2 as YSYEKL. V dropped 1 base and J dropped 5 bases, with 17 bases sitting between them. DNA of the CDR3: TGCGCCAGCAGCCAAGGATTGGCCAGGGTGCAGGAGACCCAGTACTTC. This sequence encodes CASSQGLARVQETQYF.

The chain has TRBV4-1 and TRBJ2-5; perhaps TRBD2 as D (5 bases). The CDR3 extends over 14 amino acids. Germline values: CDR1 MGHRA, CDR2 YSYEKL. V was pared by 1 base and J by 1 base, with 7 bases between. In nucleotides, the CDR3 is TGCGCCAGCAGCCAAGCCGGGATCCAAGAGACCCAGTACTTC. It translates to CASSQAGIQETQYF.

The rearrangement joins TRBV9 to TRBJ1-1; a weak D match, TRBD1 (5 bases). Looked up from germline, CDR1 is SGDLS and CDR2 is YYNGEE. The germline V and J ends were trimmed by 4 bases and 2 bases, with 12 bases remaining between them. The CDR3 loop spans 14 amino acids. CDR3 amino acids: CASSPRTRNTEAFF. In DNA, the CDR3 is TGTGCCAGCAGCCCCCGGACAAGAAACACTGAAGCTTTCTTT.

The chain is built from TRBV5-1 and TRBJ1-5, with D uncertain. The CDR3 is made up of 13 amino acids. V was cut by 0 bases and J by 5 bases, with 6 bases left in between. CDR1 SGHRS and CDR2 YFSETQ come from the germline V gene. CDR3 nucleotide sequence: TGCGCCAGCAGCTTGGCCCCGGATCAGCCCCAGCATTTT. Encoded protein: CASSLAPDQPQHF.

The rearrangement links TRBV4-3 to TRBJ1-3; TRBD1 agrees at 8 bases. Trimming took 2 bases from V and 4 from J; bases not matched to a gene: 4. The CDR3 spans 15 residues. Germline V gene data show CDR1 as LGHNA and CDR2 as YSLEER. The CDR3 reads CASSQSQGAGNTIYF. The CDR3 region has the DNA TGCGCCAGCAGCCAATCTCAGGGGGCGGGAAACACCATATATTTT.

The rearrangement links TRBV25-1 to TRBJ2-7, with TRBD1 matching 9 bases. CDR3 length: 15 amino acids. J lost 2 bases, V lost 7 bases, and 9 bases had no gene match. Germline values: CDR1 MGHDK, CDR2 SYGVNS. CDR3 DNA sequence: TGTGCCAGCACCCGCTCCGGGACAGGGACCTACGAGCAGTACTTC. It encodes CASTRSGTGTYEQYF.

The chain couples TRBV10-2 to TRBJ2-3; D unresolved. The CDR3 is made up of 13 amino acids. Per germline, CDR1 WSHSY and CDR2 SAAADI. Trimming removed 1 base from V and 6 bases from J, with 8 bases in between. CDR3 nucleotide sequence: TGCGCCAGCAGTGAGTACGAGGTTGATACGCAGTATTTT. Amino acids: CASSEYEVDTQYF.

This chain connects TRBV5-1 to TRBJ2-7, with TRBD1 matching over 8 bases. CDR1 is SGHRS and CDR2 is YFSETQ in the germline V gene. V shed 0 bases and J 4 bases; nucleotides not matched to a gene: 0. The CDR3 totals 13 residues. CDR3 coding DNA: TGCGCCAGCAGCTTGGGGACAGGGTACGAGCAGTACTTC. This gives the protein CASSLGTGYEQYF.

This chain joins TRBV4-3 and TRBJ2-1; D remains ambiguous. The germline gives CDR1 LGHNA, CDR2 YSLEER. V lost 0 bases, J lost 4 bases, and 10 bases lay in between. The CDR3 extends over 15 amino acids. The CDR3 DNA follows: TGCGCCAGCAGCCAAGATCCCCACAGATACAATGAGCAGTTCTTC. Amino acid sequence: CASSQDPHRYNEQFF.

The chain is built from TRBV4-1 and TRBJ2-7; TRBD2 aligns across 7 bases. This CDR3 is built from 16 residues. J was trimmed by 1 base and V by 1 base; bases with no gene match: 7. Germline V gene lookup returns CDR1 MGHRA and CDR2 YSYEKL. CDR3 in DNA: TGCGCCAGCAGCCAAGGGGGCGTAGCGGGTTCCTACGAGCAGTACTTC. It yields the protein CASSQGGVAGSYEQYF.

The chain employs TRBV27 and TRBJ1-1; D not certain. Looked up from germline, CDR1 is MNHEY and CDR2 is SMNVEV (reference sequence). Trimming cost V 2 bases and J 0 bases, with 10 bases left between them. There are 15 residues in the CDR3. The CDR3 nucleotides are TGTGCCAGCAGTTTAGAGGGTAGGATGAACACTGAAGCTTTCTTT. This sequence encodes CASSLEGRMNTEAFF.

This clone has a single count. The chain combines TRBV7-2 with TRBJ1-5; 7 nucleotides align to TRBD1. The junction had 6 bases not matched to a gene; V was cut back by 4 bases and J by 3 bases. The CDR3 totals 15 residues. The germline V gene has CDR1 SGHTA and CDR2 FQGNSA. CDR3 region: CASSSGQTINQPQHF. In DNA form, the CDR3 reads TGTGCCAGCAGCTCGGGACAGACCATCAATCAGCCCCAGCATTTT.

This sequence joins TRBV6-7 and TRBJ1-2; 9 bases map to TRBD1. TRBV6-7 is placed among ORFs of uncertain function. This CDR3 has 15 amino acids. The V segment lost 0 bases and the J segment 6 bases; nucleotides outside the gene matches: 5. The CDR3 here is CASSYSGDRAHGYTF. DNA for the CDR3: TGTGCCAGCAGTTACTCGGGGGACAGGGCCCATGGCTACACCTTC.

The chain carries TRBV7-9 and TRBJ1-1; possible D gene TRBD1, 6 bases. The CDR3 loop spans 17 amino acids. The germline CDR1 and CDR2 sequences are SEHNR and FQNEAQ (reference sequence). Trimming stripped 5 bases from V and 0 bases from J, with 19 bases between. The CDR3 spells CASSLQGTGAMNTEAFF. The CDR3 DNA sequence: TGTGCCAGCAGCCTACAGGGAACTGGAGCAATGAACACTGAAGCTTTCTTT.

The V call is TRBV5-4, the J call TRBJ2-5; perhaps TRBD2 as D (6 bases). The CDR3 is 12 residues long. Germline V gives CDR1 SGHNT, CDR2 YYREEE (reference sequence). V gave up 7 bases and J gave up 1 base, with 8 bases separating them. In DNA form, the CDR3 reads TGTGCCAGCCGTAGCGGCCAAGAGACCCAGTACTTC. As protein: CASRSGQETQYF.

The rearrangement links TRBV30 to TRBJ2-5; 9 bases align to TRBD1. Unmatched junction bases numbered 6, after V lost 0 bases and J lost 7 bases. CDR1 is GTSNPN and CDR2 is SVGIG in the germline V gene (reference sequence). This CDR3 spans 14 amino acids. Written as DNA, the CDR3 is TGTGCCTGGAGTGTACAGGGGGCCGTTGGGACCCAGTACTTC. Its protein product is CAWSVQGAVGTQYF. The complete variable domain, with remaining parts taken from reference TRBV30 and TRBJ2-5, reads SQTIHQWPATLVQPVGSPLSLECTVEGTSNPNLYWYRQAAGRGLQLLFYSVGIGQISSEVPQNLSASRPQDRQFILSSKKLLLSDSGFYLCAWSVQGAVGTQYFGPGTRLLVL.

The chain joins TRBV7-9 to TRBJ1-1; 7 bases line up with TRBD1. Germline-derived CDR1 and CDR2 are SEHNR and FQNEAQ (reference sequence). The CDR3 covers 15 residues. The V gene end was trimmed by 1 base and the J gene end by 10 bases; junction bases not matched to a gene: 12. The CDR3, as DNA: TGTGCCAGCAGCTTAGACATTTTGGCAGGGGGAGGAGCTTTCTTT. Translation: CASSLDILAGGGAFF. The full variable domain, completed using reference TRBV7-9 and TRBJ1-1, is DTGVSQNPRHKITKRGQNVTFRCDPISEHNRLYWYRQTLGQGPEFLTYFQNEAQLEKSRLLSDRFSAERPKGSFSTLEIQRTEQGDSAMYLCASSLDILAGGGAFFGQGTRLTVV.

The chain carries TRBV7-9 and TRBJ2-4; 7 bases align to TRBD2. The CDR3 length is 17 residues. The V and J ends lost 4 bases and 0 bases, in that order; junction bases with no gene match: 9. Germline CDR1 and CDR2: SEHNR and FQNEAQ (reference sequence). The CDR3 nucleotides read TGTGCCAGCAGCTCCTGGGAGGGGAAGCTAGCCAAAAACATTCAGTACTTC. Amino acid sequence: CASSSWEGKLAKNIQYF.

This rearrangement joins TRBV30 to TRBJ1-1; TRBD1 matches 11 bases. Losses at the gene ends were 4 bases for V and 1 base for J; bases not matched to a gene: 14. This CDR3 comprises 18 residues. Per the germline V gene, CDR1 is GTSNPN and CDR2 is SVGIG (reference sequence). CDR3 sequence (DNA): TGTGCCTGGAACCCGGGAGGGACAGGGGGTCCGCGGAACACTGAAGCTTTCTTT. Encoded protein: CAWNPGGTGGPRNTEAFF.

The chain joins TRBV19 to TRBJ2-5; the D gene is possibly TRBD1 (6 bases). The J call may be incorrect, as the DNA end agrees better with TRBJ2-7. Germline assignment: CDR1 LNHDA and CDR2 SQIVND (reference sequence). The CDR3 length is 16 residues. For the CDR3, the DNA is TGTGCCAGTAGTCAGAACGGGCAGGGGAGTGTCTACGAGCAGTACTTC. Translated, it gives CASSQNGQGSVYEQYF.

In DNA form, the CDR3 reads TGTGCCACCAGCTGGGGACAGGGGTATGAGCAGTACTTC. This encodes CATSWGQGYEQYF. The chain has TRBV15 and TRBJ2-7; 10 bases align to TRBD1. Trimming removed 5 bases from V and 7 bases from J; junction bases left unmatched: 5. Germline CDR1 is LNHNV and CDR2 is YYDKDF (reference sequence). This CDR3 contains 13 residues.

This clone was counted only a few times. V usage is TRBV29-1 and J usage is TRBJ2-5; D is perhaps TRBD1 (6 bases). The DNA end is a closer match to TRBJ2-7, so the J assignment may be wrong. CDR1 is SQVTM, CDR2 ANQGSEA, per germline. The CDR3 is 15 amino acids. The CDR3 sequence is CSVSPEDRRTYEQYF. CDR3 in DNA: TGCAGCGTCTCCCCGGAAGACAGGCGAACCTACGAGCAGTACTTC.

CDR3 loop: CASSAWASEYNEQFF. CDR3 nucleotides: TGTGCCAGCAGCGCCTGGGCTAGCGAATACAATGAGCAGTTCTTC. The chain combines TRBV7-3 with TRBJ2-1, with TRBD2 as a possible D gene (6 bases). The CDR3 has 15 residues. V was pared by 5 bases and J by 4 bases, with 15 bases between. Germline-derived CDR1 and CDR2 are SGHTA and FQGTGA.

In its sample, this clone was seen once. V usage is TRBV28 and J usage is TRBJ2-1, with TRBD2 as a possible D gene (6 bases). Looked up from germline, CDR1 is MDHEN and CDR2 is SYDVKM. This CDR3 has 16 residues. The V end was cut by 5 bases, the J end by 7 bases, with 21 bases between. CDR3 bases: TGTGCCAGCAGTCGCCTCTTCGGGAGCGAGAAGAATGAGCAGTTCTTC. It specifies CASSRLFGSEKNEQFF.

The CDR3 region is CASSWQGYSYEQYF. In DNA form, the CDR3 reads TGTGCCAGCAGTTGGCAGGGATACTCCTACGAGCAGTACTTC. This sequence joins TRBV28 and TRBJ2-7; D is possibly TRBD1 (5 bases). This CDR3 has 14 residues. V was pared by 4 bases and J by 0 bases, with 10 bases between. CDR1 and CDR2 (germline): MDHEN, SYDVKM.

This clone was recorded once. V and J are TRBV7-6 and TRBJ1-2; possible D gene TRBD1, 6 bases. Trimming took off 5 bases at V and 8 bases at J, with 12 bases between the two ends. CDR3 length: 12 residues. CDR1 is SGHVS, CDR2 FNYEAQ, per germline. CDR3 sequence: CASSGGLGGYTF. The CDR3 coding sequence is TGTGCCAGCAGCGGGGGCCTGGGGGGCTACACCTTC.

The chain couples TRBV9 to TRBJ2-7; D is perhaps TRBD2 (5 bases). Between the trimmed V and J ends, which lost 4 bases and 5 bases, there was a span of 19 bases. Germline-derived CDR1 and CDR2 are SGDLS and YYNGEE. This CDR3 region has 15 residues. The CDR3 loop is CASSPRGRALDEQYF. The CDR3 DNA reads TGTGCCAGCAGCCCCCGGGGTAGAGCCTTAGACGAGCAGTACTTC.

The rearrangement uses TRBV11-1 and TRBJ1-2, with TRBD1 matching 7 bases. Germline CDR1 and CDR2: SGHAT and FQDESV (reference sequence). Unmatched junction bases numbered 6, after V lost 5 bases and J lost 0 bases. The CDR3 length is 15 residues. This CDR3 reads CASSRQGTANYGYTF. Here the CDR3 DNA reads TGTGCCAGCAGCAGACAGGGAACCGCTAACTATGGCTACACCTTC.